These 8 T cell receptor beta chains originate from one sample sequenced in a study of cytomegalovirus exposure and HLA in healthy donors. The PCR had 60 Vbeta and 13 Jbeta primers. Assay: immunoSEQ multiplex PCR; the TCRdb copy retains only in-frame clones and omits some. The sample holds about 230,000 clones, 75% to 90% seen once. Input material: PBMCs. These receptor sequences come from a woman aged 18-29 years in good health and CMV-seronegative.

The genes are TRBV6-5 and TRBJ2-2; D perhaps matches TRBD1 (5 bases). The V gene lost 5 bases and the J gene lost 7 bases, with 11 bases spanning the gap. This CDR3 has 13 amino acids. The V gene's germline CDR1 is MNHEY and CDR2 SVGAGI. CDR3 in DNA: TGTGCCAGCAGTCCTCAGGGATACGGGGAGCTGTTTTTT. This sequence encodes CASSPQGYGELFF.

The chain is built from TRBV2 and TRBJ2-2; a weak D match, TRBD1 (5 bases). V shed 7 bases and J shed 2 bases, with 11 bases lying between them. The CDR3 contains 14 residues. Germline V gives CDR1 SNHLY, CDR2 FYNNEI. The CDR3 loop reads CASIQQANTGELFF. The CDR3 DNA reads as TGTGCCAGCATTCAACAGGCAAACACCGGGGAGCTGTTTTTT.

The chain couples TRBV18 to TRBJ2-5, with 8 bases lining up with TRBD2. Germline V gives CDR1 KGHSH, CDR2 LQKENI. This CDR3 contains 15 residues. V lost 3 bases to trimming and J lost 3 bases; unmatched junction nucleotides: 6. The CDR3 spells CASSPQSGGEETQYF. CDR3 nucleotide sequence: TGTGCCAGCTCACCCCAGAGCGGGGGTGAAGAGACCCAGTACTTC.

This clone was counted only a few times. This chain uses TRBV11-2 with TRBJ1-5; D perhaps matches TRBD1 (6 bases). The V gene lost 4 bases and the J gene lost 2 bases, with 24 bases spanning the gap. The CDR3 sequence is 19 residues long. The germline V gene encodes CDR1 SGHAT and CDR2 FQNNGV. CDR3 DNA: TGTGCCAGCAGCTCCTCCCCATACAGGGCTTTGGGCGGCAATCAGCCCCAGCATTTT. Its translation is CASSSSPYRALGGNQPQHF.

In DNA form, the CDR3 reads TGTGCCAGCAGAAAAAAAACGGGCGGGTACGAGCAGTACTTC. Translating gives CASRKKTGGYEQYF. The chain couples TRBV21-1 to TRBJ2-7; the D call of TRBD2 is as the table states it, not checked on the DNA. TRBV21-1 is a pseudogene segment. This CDR3 is 14 amino acids long.

J is TRBJ1-2 and V is TRBV4-3, with TRBD1 as a possible D gene (6 bases). The length of the CDR3 is 16 residues. V was shortened by 3 bases and J by 4 bases, with 18 bases between the two germline ends. Germline V lookup: CDR1 LGHNA, CDR2 YSLEER. The CDR3: CASSHGQNSLVYGYTF. CDR3 coding DNA: TGCGCCAGCAGCCATGGACAGAATTCCCTTGTCTATGGCTACACCTTC.

The chain joins TRBV10-3 to TRBJ2-5; 7 positions match TRBD2. Germline assignment: CDR1 ENHRY and CDR2 SYGVKD. CDR3 size: 14 residues. V lost 6 bases and J lost 2; bases outside the gene matches: 6. CDR3: CAISLAGGQETQYF. DNA for the CDR3: TGTGCCATCAGCTTAGCGGGCGGACAAGAGACCCAGTACTTC.

The chain has TRBV7-3 and TRBJ2-7; D might be TRBD2 (6 bases). Trimming took 5 bases from V and 4 from J, leaving 12 bases between them. Germline V gene lookup returns CDR1 SGHTA and CDR2 FQGTGA. This CDR3 region has 13 residues. CDR3 sequence: CASSPVGRYEQYF. In DNA, the CDR3 is TGTGCCAGCAGCCCAGTTGGGAGGTACGAGCAGTACTTC.